The sample holds a few counts of the clone carrying this T cell receptor (beta chain). Possible read error: a much larger clone is one base away. The sample contains more than one DNA sequence encoding this CDR3. The method was immunoSEQ multiplex PCR; TCRdb's version includes in-frame clones alone and lacks a portion of them. In the table there are roughly 180,000 clones, about 88% of which are singletons. The sample belongs to a study of blood T cell repertoires in COVID-19. The CDR3 runs to 16 residues. V was pared by 4 bases and J by 7 bases, with 11 bases of the junction left unmatched. Germline CDR1 reads SGHRS; CDR2 reads YFSETQ.

This clonotype was sampled from a woman aged 30 to 39 with active or convalescent COVID-19. V and J are TRBV5-1 and TRBJ2-2, with 9 bases identical to TRBD2. Sample: peripheral blood. As DNA, the CDR3 is TGCGCCAGCAGCCGGACTCGCGGGGGGGCCGTCGGGGAGCTGTTTTTT. Its protein is CASSRTRGGAVGELFF.